The 4 T cell receptor beta chains below were found in one sample sequenced in a study of tumor-infiltrating lymphocytes in primary liver carcinoma. The researchers produced TCR beta cDNA from roughly 500 ng total RNA with a constant-region primer. Slightly modified ARM-PCR, run as three nested multiplex PCR rounds, produced the TCR beta libraries. TRBV1-TRBV30 forward primers paired with a C-beta reverse primer were used in the first two PCR rounds, which ran about 11 cycles each. TCRdb reprocessed the multiplex PCR reads with MiXCR, giving one entry per CDR3 protein. The sample shows about 320,000 distinct CDR3 sequences, less than 75% of them seen only once. In addition to blood RNA drawn from unsorted whole blood, germline DNA was extracted. Sequencing was performed on peripheral blood. These receptors originate from a man aged 35 to 55 with primary liver carcinoma and hepatitis B virus infection.

Ten or more counts support this clonotype. The V call is TRBV29-1, the J call TRBJ2-1; D call uncertain. Germline loops: CDR1 SQVTM, CDR2 ANQGSEA. V was shortened by 8 bases and J by 9 bases, with 8 bases between the two germline ends. The CDR3 is 9 amino acids. This CDR3 is CSPKGEQFF. CDR3 DNA: TGCAGCCCCAAGGGTGAGCAGTTCTTC.

The CDR3 loop reads CASSVVSKKLFF. As DNA, the CDR3 is TGTGCCAGCAGTGTTGTGAGTAAAAAACTGTTTTTT. V gene TRBV6-1 combines with J gene TRBJ1-4; D gene uncertain. Trimming removed 4 bases at V and 9 bases at J, with 9 bases between. From germline, CDR1 is MNHNS and CDR2 SASEGT. This CDR3 region has 12 residues.

This clonotype was seen ten or more times. The genes are TRBV29-1 and TRBJ2-6, with D uncertain. Germline V CDR1 and CDR2: SQVTM, ANQGSEA. The V gene lost 4 bases and the J gene lost 3 bases, with 10 bases spanning the gap. The CDR3 length is 14 residues. CDR3 sequence: CSVGVQGGANVLTF. As DNA, the CDR3 is TGCAGCGTTGGGGTCCAAGGTGGGGCCAACGTCCTGACTTTC.

The chain links TRBV24-1 to TRBJ1-5, with TRBD1 as a possible D gene (5 bases). The V end was cut by 7 bases, the J end by 3 bases, with 15 bases between. The CDR3 covers 15 residues. Germline-derived CDR1 and CDR2 are KGHDR and SFDVKD. This CDR3 is CATRDGTNPNQPQHF. As DNA, the CDR3 is TGTGCCACCAGAGACGGGACGAACCCCAATCAGCCCCAGCATTTT.